This is a list of T cell receptor beta chains from one sample in a study of post-analysis software for immune sequencing data. TCRdb re-analysed the PCR reads in MiXCR, keeping a single row per CDR3 protein. The sample contains about 540,000 distinct CDR3 sequences, 30% to 40% of which appear only once. Sequenced material: blood. The receptors originated from a girl aged 2-17 years with multiple sclerosis. CDR3s include the opening cysteine and the closing phenylalanine or tryptophan. D genes are given only for firm matches. Clone size is not always given. Where it is, it says once, few, many or a class for expanded clones.

v_call | d_call | clone_size | cdr3_aa
TRBV4-1 | TRBD1 | few | CASSQTRGRNYGYTF
TRBV10-3 | - | - | CAISSFGGQETQYF
TRBV10-3 | - | - | CAISEVTERGYEQYF
TRBV6-6 | - | - | CASSSHDEQYF
TRBV12-3/TRBV12-4 | - | few | CASTPPWGEQYF
TRBV4-1 | - | - | CASSHPNTGPEGYIQYF
TRBV7-2 | TRBD2 | - | CASSWRGGGRYNEQYF
TRBV29-1 | TRBD1 | - | CSVEGRGFTDTQYF
TRBV27 | - | - | CASSKLGYQETQYF
TRBV7-3 | TRBD1 | many | CASSLDRGEQYF
TRBV5-1 | - | - | CASSPFRGGTEAFF
TRBV5-5 | TRBD1 | - | CASSLPRDRGRGQYF
TRBV7-9 | - | few | CASSRWTGPGEQYF
TRBV10-3 | - | few | CAIMGEETQYF
TRBV29-1 | - | - | CSVRWAVDSNQPQHF
TRBV12-3/TRBV12-4 | TRBD1 | - | CASSQPDRGNEQYF